The 2 T cell receptor beta chains presented below share a single source sample, sequenced in a study of T cell responses to AZD1222 COVID-19 vaccine. TCRdb's copy holds only in-frame clones and misses some; the assay was immunoSEQ multiplex PCR. The table shows some 130,000 clones, with 90% occurring only once. This material consisted of peripheral blood, taken on day 0 of AZD1222 vaccination. Every receptor here comes from an adult in good health.

The chain carries TRBV30 and TRBJ1-6, with a weak D call TRBD1 (5 bases). There are 16 residues in the CDR3. Per germline, CDR1 GTSNPN and CDR2 SVGIG (reference sequence). The V and J ends lost 5 bases and 1 base respectively, with 15 bases between them. The CDR3, as DNA: TGTGCCTGGGGTTCAGGGAAGTTGTCCTATAATTCACCCCTCCACTTT. It is translated as CAWGSGKLSYNSPLHF.

CDR3 amino acids: CASSVEGGKDGYTF. CDR3 bases: TGTGCCAGCAGCGTAGAGGGGGGAAAAGATGGCTACACCTTC. The chain has TRBV9 and TRBJ1-2, with D possibly TRBD1 on 6 matching bases. The CDR3 has 14 amino acids. The germline V gene encodes CDR1 SGDLS and CDR2 YYNGEE. Trimming took 0 bases from V and 6 from J, leaving 12 bases between them.